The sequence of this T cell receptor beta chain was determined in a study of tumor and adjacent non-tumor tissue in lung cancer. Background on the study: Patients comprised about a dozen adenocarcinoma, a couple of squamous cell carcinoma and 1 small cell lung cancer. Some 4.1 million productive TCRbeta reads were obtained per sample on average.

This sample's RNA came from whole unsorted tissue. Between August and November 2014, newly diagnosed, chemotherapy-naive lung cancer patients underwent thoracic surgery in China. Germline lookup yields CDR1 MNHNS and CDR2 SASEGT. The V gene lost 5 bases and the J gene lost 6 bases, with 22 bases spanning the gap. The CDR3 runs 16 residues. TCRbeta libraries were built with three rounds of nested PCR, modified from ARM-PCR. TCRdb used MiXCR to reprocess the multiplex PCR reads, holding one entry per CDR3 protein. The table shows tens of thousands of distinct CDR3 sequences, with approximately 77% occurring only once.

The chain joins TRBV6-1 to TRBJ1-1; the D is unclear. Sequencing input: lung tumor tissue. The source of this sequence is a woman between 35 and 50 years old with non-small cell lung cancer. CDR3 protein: CASSRSRNRANAEAFF. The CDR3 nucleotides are TGTGCCAGCAGTCGATCACGAAATAGGGCAAACGCTGAAGCTTTCTTT.